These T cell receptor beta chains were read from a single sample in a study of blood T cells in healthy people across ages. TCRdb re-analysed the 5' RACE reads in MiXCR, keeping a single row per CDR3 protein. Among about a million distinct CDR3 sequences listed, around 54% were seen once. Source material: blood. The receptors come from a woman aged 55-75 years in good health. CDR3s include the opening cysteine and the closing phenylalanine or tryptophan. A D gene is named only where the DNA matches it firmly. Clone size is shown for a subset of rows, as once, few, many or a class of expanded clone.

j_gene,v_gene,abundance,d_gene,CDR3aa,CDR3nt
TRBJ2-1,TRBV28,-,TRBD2,CASNLAGGFYNEQFF,TGTGCCAGCAACCTAGCGGGAGGGTTCTACAATGAGCAGTTCTTC
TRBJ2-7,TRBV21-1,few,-,CASSYLQGDGWFYEQYF,TGTGCCAGCAGCTATCTGCAGGGCGACGGTTGGTTCTACGAGCAGTACTTC
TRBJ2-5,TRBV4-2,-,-,CASSQLGKETQYF,TGTGCCAGCAGCCAACTCGGGAAGGAGACCCAGTACTTC
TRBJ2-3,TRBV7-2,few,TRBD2,CASSPSRGGSNTQYF,TGTGCCAGCAGTCCCTCGCGGGGGGGGTCAAATACGCAGTATTTT
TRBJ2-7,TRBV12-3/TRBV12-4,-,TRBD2,CATSPGLGGYEQYF,TGTGCCACTTCTCCGGGACTAGGAGGGTACGAGCAGTACTTC
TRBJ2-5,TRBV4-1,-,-,CASSQGRRGETQYF,TGCGCCAGCAGCCAAGGGCGGAGGGGGGAGACCCAGTACTTC
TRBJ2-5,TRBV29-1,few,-,CSVAKGPQETQYF,TGCAGCGTTGCAAAGGGACCACAAGAGACCCAGTACTTC
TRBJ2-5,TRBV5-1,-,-,CASSPLSGVQETQYF,TGCGCCAGCAGTCCGCTTAGCGGAGTCCAAGAGACCCAGTACTTC
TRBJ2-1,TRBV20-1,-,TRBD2,CSAQRLAHEQFF,TGCAGTGCTCAGCGACTAGCGCATGAGCAGTTCTTC
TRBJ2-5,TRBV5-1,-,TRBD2,CASSFGGSRETQYF,TGCGCCAGCAGCTTCGGCGGGAGCCGGGAGACCCAGTACTTC
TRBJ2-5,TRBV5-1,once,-,CASSLGVQQYQETQYF,TGCGCCAGCAGCTTGGGAGTCCAGCAGTACCAAGAGACCCAGTACTTC
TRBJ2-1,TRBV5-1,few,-,CASSLASLTQGRNEQFF,TGCGCCAGCAGCTTGGCTAGTCTTACCCAAGGGCGAAATGAGCAGTTCTTC
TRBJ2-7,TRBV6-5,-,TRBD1,CASRHQGANEQYF,TGTGCCAGCAGGCACCAGGGGGCCAACGAGCAGTACTTC
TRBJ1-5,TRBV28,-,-,CASSPLNRDQPQHF,TGTGCCAGCAGTCCCCTTAACCGGGACCAGCCCCAGCATTTT
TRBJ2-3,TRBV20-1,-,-,CSAQDGYTDTQYF,TGCAGTGCTCAGGACGGCTACACAGATACGCAGTATTTT
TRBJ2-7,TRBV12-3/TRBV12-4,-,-,CASSLPGGRQGVFYEQYF,TGTGCCAGCAGTTTACCTGGGGGGAGGCAGGGAGTATTTTACGAGCAGTACTTC
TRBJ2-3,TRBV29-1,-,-,CSVVSIRTGHRTDTQYF,TGCAGCGTAGTGTCCATTAGAACAGGTCACCGCACAGATACGCAGTATTTT
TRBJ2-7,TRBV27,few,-,CASSPPSREQYF,TGTGCCAGCAGTCCGCCCTCCCGGGAGCAGTACTTC
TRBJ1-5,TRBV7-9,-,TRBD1,CASSSDRGLQPQHF,TGTGCCAGCAGCTCGGACAGGGGGCTCCAGCCCCAGCATTTT
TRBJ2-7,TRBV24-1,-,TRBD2,CATSDQTSGSGDEQYF,TGTGCCACCAGTGACCAGACTAGCGGGTCGGGGGACGAGCAGTACTTC
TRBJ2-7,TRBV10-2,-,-,CASSVTNTYEQYF,TGCGCCAGCAGTGTGACTAACACCTACGAGCAGTACTTC
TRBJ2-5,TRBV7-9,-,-,CASSLPNNEQYF,TGTGCCAGCAGCTTACCGAATAATGAGCAGTACTTC
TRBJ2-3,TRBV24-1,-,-,CATSDRVTGTDTQYF,TGTGCCACCAGTGATAGGGTGACAGGCACAGATACGCAGTATTTT
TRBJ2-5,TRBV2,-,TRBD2,CASNRRGGGASETQYF,TGTGCCAGCAATAGACGCGGCGGGGGAGCCTCAGAGACCCAGTACTTC
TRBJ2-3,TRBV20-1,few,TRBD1,CSAAGTGVTDTQYF,TGCAGTGCCGCCGGGACAGGTGTAACAGATACGCAGTATTTT
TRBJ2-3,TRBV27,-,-,CANFNTHDTQYF,TGTGCCAACTTTAATACACACGATACGCAGTATTTT
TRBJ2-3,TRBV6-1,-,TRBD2,CASRERLAGEDDTQYF,TGTGCCAGCAGGGAACGACTAGCGGGAGAGGACGATACGCAGTATTTT
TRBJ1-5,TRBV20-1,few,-,CSAQRGGDQPQHF,TGCAGTGCTCAGCGTGGGGGGGATCAGCCCCAGCATTTT
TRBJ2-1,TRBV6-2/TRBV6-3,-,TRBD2,CASRKASGGHTYNEQFF,TGTGCCAGCAGAAAAGCTAGCGGGGGTCATACCTACAATGAGCAGTTCTTC
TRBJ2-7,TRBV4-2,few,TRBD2,CASSHPVGAGAFYEQYF,TGTGCCAGCAGCCACCCTGTAGGGGCGGGAGCGTTCTACGAGCAGTACTTC
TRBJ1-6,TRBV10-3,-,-,CAISEFPAQGNSPLHF,TGTGCCATCAGTGAGTTCCCCGCTCAGGGAAATTCACCCCTCCACTTT